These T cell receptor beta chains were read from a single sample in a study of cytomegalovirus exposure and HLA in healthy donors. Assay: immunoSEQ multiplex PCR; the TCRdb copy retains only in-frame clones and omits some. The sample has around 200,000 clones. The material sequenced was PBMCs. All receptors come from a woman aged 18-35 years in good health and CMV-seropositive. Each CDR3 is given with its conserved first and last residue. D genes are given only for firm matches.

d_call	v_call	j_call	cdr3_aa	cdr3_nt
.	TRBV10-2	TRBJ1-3	CASSASNRAGGNTIYF	TGCGCCAGCAGTGCCTCGAACAGGGCCGGGGGAAACACCATATATTTT
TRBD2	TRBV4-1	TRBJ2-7	CASRSSGGTQYF	TGCGCCAGCAGAAGCAGCGGGGGGACGCAGTACTTC
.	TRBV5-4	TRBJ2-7	CASSPAGGQGGRYEQYF	TGTGCCAGCAGCCCCGCGGGGGGACAGGGTGGGAGGTACGAGCAGTACTTC
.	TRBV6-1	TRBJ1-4	CASSERGRGEKLFF	TGTGCCAGCAGTGAAAGGGGGAGAGGAGAAAAACTGTTTTTT
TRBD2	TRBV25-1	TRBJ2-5	CASRTSGGAGETQYF	TGTGCCAGCAGGACTAGCGGGGGGGCGGGGGAGACCCAGTACTTC
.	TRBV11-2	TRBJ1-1	CASNKRRGTNTEAFF	TGTGCCAGCAACAAACGAAGGGGGACGAACACTGAAGCTTTCTTT
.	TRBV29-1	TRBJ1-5	CSVAQGSNQPQHF	TGCAGCGTTGCCCAGGGAAGCAATCAGCCCCAGCATTTT
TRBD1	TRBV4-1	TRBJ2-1	CASSQLPGQGAHNEQFF	TGCGCCAGCAGCCAGCTCCCGGGACAGGGGGCCCACAATGAGCAGTTCTTC
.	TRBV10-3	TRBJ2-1	CAISESTNEQFF	TGTGCCATCAGTGAGTCGACAAATGAGCAGTTCTTC
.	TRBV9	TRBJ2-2	CASSVEAGGVETGELFF	TGTGCCAGCAGCGTAGAGGCGGGCGGGGTGGAGACCGGGGAGCTGTTTTTT
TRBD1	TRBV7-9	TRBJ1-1	CASSSGQHTEAFF	TGTGCCAGCAGCTCGGGACAGCACACTGAAGCTTTCTTT
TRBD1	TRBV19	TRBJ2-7	CASRFRDRGSYEQYF	TGTGCCAGTAGGTTCCGGGACAGGGGTTCCTACGAGCAGTACTTC
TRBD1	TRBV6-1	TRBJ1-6	CASSIQGDSPLHF	TGTGCCAGCAGTATCCAGGGGGATTCACCCCTCCACTTT
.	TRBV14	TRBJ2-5	CASSQEGWYSQETQYF	TGTGCCAGCAGCCAAGAAGGATGGTACAGCCAAGAGACCCAGTACTTC
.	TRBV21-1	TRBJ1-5	CASSIQGAGVNQPQHF	TGTGCCAGCAGCATCCAGGGAGCAGGGGTGAATCAGCCCCAGCATTTT
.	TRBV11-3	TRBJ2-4	CASSHVSGAKNIQYF	TGTGCCAGCAGCCACGTCTCGGGTGCCAAAAACATTCAGTACTTC
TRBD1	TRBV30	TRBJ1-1	CALDRGLTVAFF	TGTGCGTTGGACAGGGGTCTAACGGTGGCTTTCTTT
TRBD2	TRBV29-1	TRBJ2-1	CSVTGTSFTEQFF	TGCAGCGTTACCGGGACTAGCTTTACTGAGCAGTTCTTC
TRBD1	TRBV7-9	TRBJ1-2	CASSDQGAFYGYTF	TGTGCCAGCAGCGACCAGGGGGCATTCTATGGCTACACCTTC
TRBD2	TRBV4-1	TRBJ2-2	CASSHRLAGTSGRENTGELFF	TGCGCCAGCAGCCATCGATTAGCCGGGACTAGCGGGAGGGAGAACACCGGGGAGCTGTTTTTT
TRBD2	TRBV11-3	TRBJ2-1	CATQHSGGEIRSNEQFF	TGTGCCACCCAACACAGCGGGGGGGAAATTAGGAGCAATGAGCAGTTCTTC
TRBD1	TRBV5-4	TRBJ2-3	CASSLAGSRQGASTQYF	TGTGCCAGCAGCTTGGCCGGCTCCAGACAGGGGGCTAGTACGCAGTATTTT
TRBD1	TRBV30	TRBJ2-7	CAWSADRGYEQYF	TGTGCCTGGAGTGCTGACAGGGGCTACGAGCAGTACTTC
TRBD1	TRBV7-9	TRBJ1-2	CASTQPERQGFGYTF	TGTGCCAGCACCCAACCGGAGAGACAGGGATTCGGCTACACCTTC
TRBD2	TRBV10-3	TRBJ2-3	CAIRTSGEDTQYF	TGTGCCATCAGGACTAGCGGGGAAGATACGCAGTATTTT
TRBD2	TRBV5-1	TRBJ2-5	CASSWGLAGVWETQYF	TGCGCCAGCAGCTGGGGACTAGCGGGAGTTTGGGAGACCCAGTACTTC
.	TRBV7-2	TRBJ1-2	CASRPQGIYGYTF	TGTGCCAGCAGACCGCAGGGGATTTATGGCTACACCTTC
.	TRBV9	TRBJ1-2	CASSSGSYTF	TGTGCCAGCAGCTCCGGTAGCTACACCTTC
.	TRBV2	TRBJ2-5	CASSVRNQETQYF	TGTGCCAGCAGTGTGCGCAACCAAGAGACCCAGTACTTC
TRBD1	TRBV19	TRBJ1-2	CASSIDRTGDYTF	TGTGCCAGTAGTATAGACCGGACAGGAGACTACACCTTC
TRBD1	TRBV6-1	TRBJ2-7	CASSDIGQGPPEQYF	TGTGCCAGCAGTGATATAGGACAGGGGCCTCCGGAGCAGTACTTC
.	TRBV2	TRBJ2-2	CASSEASGTRKAGELFF	TGTGCCAGCAGTGAAGCGTCTGGGACACGAAAGGCCGGGGAGCTGTTTTTT
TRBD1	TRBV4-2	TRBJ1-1	CASSQRQGVSTEAFF	TGTGCCAGCAGCCAACGACAGGGGGTGAGCACTGAAGCTTTCTTT
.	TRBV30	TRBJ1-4	CASPLGVKGEKLFF	TGTGCCTCTCCCCTCGGGGTTAAGGGTGAAAAACTGTTTTTT
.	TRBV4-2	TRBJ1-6	CASSQEVGGSSYNSPLHF	TGTGCCAGCAGCCAAGAAGTAGGGGGAAGCTCCTATAATTCACCCCTCCACTTT
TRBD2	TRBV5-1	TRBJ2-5	CASSWRGTRQETQYF	TGCGCCAGCAGCTGGAGGGGGACTAGACAAGAGACCCAGTACTTC
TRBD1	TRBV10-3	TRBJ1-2	CAIREDRVSGYTF	TGTGCCATCAGGGAGGACAGGGTGAGTGGCTACACCTTC